This TCR beta chain was sequenced for a study of T cells in Graves' hyperthyroidism and ophthalmopathy. RNA transcripts were the template for amplifying TCR beta CDR3 regions. HTBI primers were employed in a first-round RT-PCR of the TCR CDR3. One entry per CDR3 protein results from TCRdb running MiXCR on the multiplex PCR reads. Of hundreds of thousands of distinct CDR3 sequences listed, less than 25% are singletons. V gave up 4 bases and J gave up 14 bases, with 15 bases separating them. From germline, CDR1 is SGHAT and CDR2 FQNNGV. The CDR3 spans 12 residues. PBMCs were derived from roughly 9.6 ml fresh peripheral blood.

This chain connects TRBV11-2 to TRBJ2-1; no clear D gene. The sequence was obtained from a man aged 25-40 years with Graves' ophthalmopathy. The sequencing sample was made of blood. As DNA, the CDR3 is TGTGCCAGCAGCTACGACTCAAGCCTGGAGTTCTTC. As protein: CASSYDSSLEFF.